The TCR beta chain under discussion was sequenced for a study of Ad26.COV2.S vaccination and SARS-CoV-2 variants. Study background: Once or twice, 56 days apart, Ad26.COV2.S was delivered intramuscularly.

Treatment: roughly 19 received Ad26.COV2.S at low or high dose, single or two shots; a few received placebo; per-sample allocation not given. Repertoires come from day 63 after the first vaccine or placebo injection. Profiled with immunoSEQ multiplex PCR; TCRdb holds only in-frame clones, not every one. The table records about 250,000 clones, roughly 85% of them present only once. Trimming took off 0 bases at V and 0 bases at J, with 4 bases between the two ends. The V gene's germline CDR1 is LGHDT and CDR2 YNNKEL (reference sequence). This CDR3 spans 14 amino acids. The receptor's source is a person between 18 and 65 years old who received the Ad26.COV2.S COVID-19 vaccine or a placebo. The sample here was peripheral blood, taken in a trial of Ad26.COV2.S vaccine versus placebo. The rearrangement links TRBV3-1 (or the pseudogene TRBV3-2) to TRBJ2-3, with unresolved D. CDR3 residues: CASSQDSSTDTQYF. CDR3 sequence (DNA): TGTGCCAGCAGCCAAGACTCCAGCACAGATACGCAGTATTTT.